These T cell receptor beta chains were read from a single sample in a study of cytomegalovirus exposure and HLA in healthy donors. Clones were read by immunoSEQ multiplex PCR, and TCRdb kept only the in-frame ones, dropping some. The data show over 200,000 clones, roughly 84% seen once. Specimen: PBMCs. These receptors came from a human donor in good health. CDR3s include the opening cysteine and the closing phenylalanine or tryptophan. Fields, in order: clone size, J gene, V gene, D gene, CDR3 protein, CDR3 DNA. A D gene is named only where the DNA matches it firmly. Clone size, where shown, is once, few, many, or a class for clones that have expanded.

abundance: -
j_gene: TRBJ1-1
v_gene: TRBV7-8
d_gene: -
CDR3aa: CASSLGSGRGFGMNTEAFF
CDR3nt: TGTGCCAGCAGCTTAGGCTCTGGCAGGGGTTTTGGAATGAACACTGAAGCTTTCTTT

abundance: -
j_gene: TRBJ2-7
v_gene: TRBV9
d_gene: TRBD2
CDR3aa: CASSIGLAHLYEQYF
CDR3nt: TGTGCCAGCAGCATAGGACTAGCACATCTCTACGAGCAGTACTTC

abundance: -
j_gene: TRBJ2-2
v_gene: TRBV7-9
d_gene: -
CDR3aa: CSSSLLGRELFF
CDR3nt: TGTTCCAGCAGCTTGCTAGGTCGGGAGCTGTTTTTT

abundance: -
j_gene: TRBJ2-1
v_gene: TRBV9
d_gene: -
CDR3aa: CASSVKLLATTYNEQFF
CDR3nt: TGTGCCAGCAGCGTAAAATTGCTAGCGACGACCTACAATGAGCAGTTCTTC

abundance: -
j_gene: TRBJ2-3
v_gene: TRBV27
d_gene: TRBD2
CDR3aa: CASSTTSGRWDTQYF
CDR3nt: TGTGCCAGCTCGACGACTAGCGGGAGGTGGGATACGCAGTATTTT

abundance: once
j_gene: TRBJ2-1
v_gene: TRBV14
d_gene: TRBD2
CDR3aa: CASSQTRTSGSSYNEQFF
CDR3nt: TGTGCCAGCAGCCAAACTCGTACTAGCGGGAGTTCCTACAATGAGCAGTTCTTC

abundance: -
j_gene: TRBJ1-1
v_gene: TRBV19
d_gene: -
CDR3aa: CASWAERNTEAFF
CDR3nt: TGTGCCAGTTGGGCAGAGAGGAACACTGAAGCTTTCTTT

abundance: once
j_gene: TRBJ2-3
v_gene: TRBV25-1
d_gene: -
CDR3aa: CASSEWSGITDTQYF
CDR3nt: TGTGCCAGCAGTGAATGGAGCGGTATCACAGATACGCAGTATTTT

abundance: -
j_gene: TRBJ2-2
v_gene: TRBV2
d_gene: -
CDR3aa: CASQREAEVNTGELFF
CDR3nt: TGTGCCAGCCAGAGGGAGGCTGAGGTAAACACCGGGGAGCTGTTTTTT

abundance: -
j_gene: TRBJ1-2
v_gene: TRBV13
d_gene: -
CDR3aa: CASSFNRVSYGYTF
CDR3nt: TGTGCCAGCAGCTTCAACAGGGTCAGCTATGGCTACACCTTC

abundance: -
j_gene: TRBJ1-2
v_gene: TRBV2
d_gene: -
CDR3aa: CASSEVGYYGYTF
CDR3nt: TGTGCCAGCAGTGAAGTGGGCTACTATGGCTACACCTTC

abundance: -
j_gene: TRBJ2-1
v_gene: TRBV4-1
d_gene: -
CDR3aa: CASSQESYNEQFF
CDR3nt: TGCGCCAGCAGCCAAGAATCTTACAATGAGCAGTTCTTC